This TCR beta chain comes out of a study of glioma-infiltrating T cells. About the research overall: Low-grade gliomas were grade II; glioblastomas were grade IV at initial diagnosis. General observations from the study: Only very few CDR3 sequences appeared in both tissue and blood. Patients with low tissue-blood divergence carried a signature set of shared blood CDR3 motifs. Above-expected tissue-blood divergence occurred in all gliomas, most in low-grade ones.

TCR alpha and beta CDR3 regions were amplified from RNA using iRepertoire nested multiplex PCR. TCRdb analysed the multiplex PCR reads with MiXCR anew, one entry per CDR3 protein. In the table there are roughly 350,000 distinct CDR3 sequences, 41% of which are singletons. Germline assignment: CDR1 MNHEY and CDR2 SVGEGT. This CDR3 region has 12 residues. This clonotype was found once. Its cognate antigen is unknown. Compared with germline, one end of the junction differs, possibly owing to a read error. The V call is TRBV6-2 or TRBV6-3, the J call TRBJ2-7, with D unresolved. The specimen sequenced was glioma tissue, nonneoplastic brain tissue, or PBMCs (not recorded which). The TCR sequence derives from a human donor with low-grade glioma or glioblastoma, undergoing nonglioma brain surgery, or in good health (not recorded which). The CDR3 DNA follows: TGTGCCGGCAGTTACTGGACCTACGAGCAGTACTTC. Protein sequence: CAGSYWTYEQYF.